These T cell receptor beta chains were read from a single sample in a study of T-cell memory formation after mild COVID-19. One entry per CDR3 protein, called by TCRdb with MiXCR from the 5' RACE reads. This sample yields about 360,000 distinct CDR3 sequences, of which approximately 15% are seen a single time; roughly 22% belongs to the top ten. Sequenced input: PBMCs or a T cell subset sorted from them (not recorded which). The source is a young man who had mild COVID-19 (a few samples of this study predate the infection). Cell type and time point are not known. CDR3s include the opening cysteine and the closing phenylalanine or tryptophan. The D gene is left open where the match is weak. Clone size is not always given. Where it is, it says once, few, many or a class for expanded clones.

clone_size	d_call	v_call	j_call	cdr3_aa	cdr3_nt
NA	TRBD1	TRBV6-5	TRBJ1-5	CATAHRGNQPQHF	TGTGCCACCGCCCACAGGGGGAATCAGCCCCAGCATTTT
NA	NA	TRBV6-5	TRBJ1-5	CASRLAFGAPQPQHF	TGTGCCAGCAGGTTAGCATTTGGGGCACCGCAGCCCCAGCATTTT
NA	TRBD1	TRBV13	TRBJ1-6	CASSSTGTSVDSHLHF	TGTGCCAGCAGCTCGACAGGGACATCCGTCGACTCACACCTCCACTTT
NA	NA	TRBV20-1	TRBJ1-5	CSDYPREYNQPQHF	TGCAGTGACTATCCCCGGGAGTACAATCAGCCCCAGCATTTT
NA	TRBD2	TRBV3-1	TRBJ2-3	CASSHPERGAIYTDTQYF	TGTGCCAGCAGCCACCCGGAGCGGGGGGCTATCTACACAGATACGCAGTATTTT
few	TRBD2	TRBV7-6	TRBJ2-2	CASSSGLAGGLTGELFF	TGTGCCAGCAGCTCGGGACTAGCGGGGGGCCTCACCGGGGAGCTGTTTTTT
many	NA	TRBV24-1	TRBJ2-3	CATSDGDRRADTQYF	TGTGCCACCAGTGATGGAGATCGACGGGCAGATACGCAGTATTTT
many	NA	TRBV7-2	TRBJ2-1	CASSLVLWSYNEQFF	TGTGCCAGCAGCTTAGTACTATGGTCCTACAATGAGCAGTTCTTC
NA	NA	TRBV12-3/TRBV12-4	TRBJ2-3	CASSFDGNLGTQYF	TGTGCCAGCAGTTTTGATGGAAATCTTGGTACGCAGTATTTT
few	NA	TRBV5-1	TRBJ2-3	CASSLELGVNTQYF	TGCGCCAGCAGCTTGGAGTTGGGTGTCAATACGCAGTATTTT
NA	NA	TRBV4-3	TRBJ2-1	CASSQDFRGHNEQFF	TGCGCCAGCAGCCAAGATTTTAGGGGACACAATGAGCAGTTCTTC
NA	TRBD1	TRBV5-1	TRBJ1-2	CASSEGTDTESYTF	TGCGCCAGCAGCGAAGGGACAGATACCGAGAGCTACACCTTC
few	NA	TRBV9	TRBJ1-3	CASSNPRNTIYF	TGTGCCAGCAGCAACCCTAGAAACACCATATATTTT
few	TRBD1	TRBV9	TRBJ1-1	CASSSPGQGKTEAFF	TGTGCCAGCAGCAGCCCGGGACAGGGAAAAACTGAAGCTTTCTTT
NA	NA	TRBV27	TRBJ2-2	CASSGLLPYTGELFF	TGTGCCAGCAGTGGACTGCTCCCTTACACCGGGGAGCTGTTTTTT
NA	NA	TRBV4-1	TRBJ2-7	CASSQESRSYEQYF	TGCGCCAGCAGCCAAGAATCACGCTCATACGAGCAGTACTTC
NA	TRBD1	TRBV3-1	TRBJ2-5	CASSQQPGQGETQYF	TGTGCCAGCAGCCAACAGCCGGGACAGGGCGAGACCCAGTACTTC
NA	NA	TRBV29-1	TRBJ1-1	CSVGTEAEAFF	TGCAGCGTTGGGACCGAAGCTGAAGCTTTCTTT
NA	NA	TRBV20-1	TRBJ1-1	CSAREAGASNTEAFF	TGCAGTGCCCGAGAGGCAGGGGCTTCGAACACTGAAGCTTTCTTT
NA	TRBD1	TRBV30	TRBJ1-1	CACRTGYTEAFF	TGTGCCTGCCGGACAGGGTACACTGAAGCTTTCTTT
few	NA	TRBV5-6	TRBJ2-7	CASSTDGIRQYF	TGTGCCAGCAGCACGGACGGGATTCGGCAGTACTTC
many	NA	TRBV25-1	TRBJ2-3	CASSASGRTLGDTQYF	TGTGCCAGCAGTGCATCGGGCCGAACCCTAGGTGATACGCAGTATTTT
few	NA	TRBV4-3	TRBJ2-3	CASSQDRTADTQYF	TGCGCCAGCAGCCAAGATCGGACCGCAGATACGCAGTATTTT
many	TRBD2	TRBV12-3/TRBV12-4	TRBJ2-5	CASSLSSGQETQYF	TGTGCCAGCAGTTTGTCTAGCGGACAAGAGACCCAGTACTTC
many	NA	TRBV4-3	TRBJ1-3	CASSQKIEVSGNTIYF	TGCGCCAGCAGCCAGAAAATCGAGGTCTCTGGAAACACCATATATTTT
few	NA	TRBV9	TRBJ1-4	CASSVLDNPPGKLFF	TGTGCCAGCAGCGTACTGGACAACCCTCCCGGAAAACTGTTTTTT
few	TRBD1	TRBV28	TRBJ2-5	CASSPPGQGKETQYF	TGTGCCAGCAGTCCCCCGGGACAGGGGAAAGAGACCCAGTACTTC
few	NA	TRBV6-1	TRBJ1-2	CASTGPVSYGYTF	TGTGCCAGCACCGGGCCGGTGAGCTATGGCTACACCTTC
NA	TRBD2	TRBV4-2	TRBJ2-7	CASSQESKAGGSYEQYF	TGTGCCAGCAGCCAAGAGAGCAAAGCGGGGGGCTCCTACGAGCAGTACTTC